This TCR beta chain was sequenced for a study of T cells expressing NK-cell markers. Study as a whole: Beta-chain profiling covered CD3+CD56+NKG2C+, CD3+CD56+NKG2C- and CD3+CD56-NKG2C+ sorted subsets. Eight donors were sequenced, seven testing HCMV-seropositive and one testing seronegative. Notes on the study in general: There remained a lack of clarity about HCMV specificity of expanded NKG2C+ T cell clones. Once again these clonotypes came out on top in the CD3+CD56-NKG2C+ fraction of several donors.

Note on this clonotype: The antigen is not known.

TCRdb re-called the 5' RACE reads and gives one entry per CDR3 protein, without DNA. Its table records some 600,000 distinct CDR3 sequences. The CDR3 runs 15 residues. This TCR came from a man aged 18 to 35 in good health. The sequenced sample consisted of blood T cells: a sorted CD56 or NKG2C T cell subset, CD4+ or CD8+ T cells, or bulk PBMC T cells (not recorded which). The chain couples TRBV12-3 or TRBV12-4 to TRBJ2-2. This chain's CDR3 is CASSSRQVRTGELFF.